The source of this T cell receptor beta chain is a study of CD8 T cells in Susac syndrome. RNA amounts of roughly 0.45 to 1 ug underwent reverse transcription with random hexamers. TCRdb used MiXCR to reprocess the immunoSEQ multiplex PCR reads, holding one entry per CDR3 protein. Seen here are around 90,000 distinct CDR3 sequences, roughly 96% observed once, and the top ten hold more than 0.55%. This CDR3 has 14 amino acids. V lost 1 base to trimming and J lost 10 bases; unmatched junction nucleotides: 11. Germline V lookup: CDR1 DFQATT, CDR2 SNEGSKA (reference sequence). Negative isolation yielded CD4+ and CD8+ T cells, and FACS enriched TEMRA cells.

Sequencing was performed on CD8+ T cells from PBMCs. The clonotype comes from a human donor with Susac syndrome. J is TRBJ1-1 and V is TRBV20-1; 8 positions agree with TRBD1. The CDR3 sequence: CSARGTGRGWGAFF. As DNA, the CDR3 is TGCAGTGCTAGAGGGACAGGGAGAGGTTGGGGAGCTTTCTTT.